Listed below are T cell receptor beta chains from one sample, sequenced in a study of blood T cell repertoires in COVID-19. Generated by immunoSEQ multiplex PCR, the TCRdb table keeps only in-frame clones and is missing some. The sample lists hundreds of thousands of clones; about 83% were seen once. Sequencing was done on a sample of PBMCs or T cells enriched from blood (not recorded which). The receptors come from a woman in her fifties or sixties who had recovered from COVID-19. The CDR3 runs from the conserved cysteine through the conserved F or W. The D gene is left open where the match is weak. Some rows mark clone size as missing; the rest say once, few, many or name a class of expanded clone.

clone size: .; D gene: .; V gene: TRBV10-3; J gene: TRBJ1-1; CDR3 protein: CAIRTDKTNTEAFF; CDR3 DNA: TGTGCCATCAGGACCGACAAAACGAACACTGAAGCTTTCTTT
clone size: .; D gene: .; V gene: TRBV4-2; J gene: TRBJ2-7; CDR3 protein: CASSQDRSSYEQYF; CDR3 DNA: TGTGCCAGCAGCCAAGATCGGAGCTCCTACGAGCAGTACTTC
clone size: .; D gene: TRBD2; V gene: TRBV9; J gene: TRBJ2-3; CDR3 protein: CASKPRSGGSTDTQYF; CDR3 DNA: TGTGCCAGCAAACCGCGCAGCGGGGGGAGCACAGATACGCAGTATTTT
clone size: .; D gene: .; V gene: TRBV29-1; J gene: TRBJ1-1; CDR3 protein: CSVDTSGRRNTEAFF; CDR3 DNA: TGCAGCGTTGATACGTCTGGTCGGAGGAACACTGAAGCTTTCTTT
clone size: .; D gene: .; V gene: TRBV21-1; J gene: TRBJ2-7; CDR3 protein: CASSKAAGDNLSYEQYF; CDR3 DNA: TGTGCCAGCAGCAAAGCGGCCGGGGACAACCTCTCCTACGAGCAGTACTTC
clone size: once; D gene: .; V gene: TRBV6-5; J gene: TRBJ2-7; CDR3 protein: CASSYSGGTYEQYF; CDR3 DNA: TGTGCCAGCAGTTACTCGGGCGGGACCTACGAGCAGTACTTC
clone size: .; D gene: .; V gene: TRBV30; J gene: TRBJ1-5; CDR3 protein: CAWSRQGNQPQHF; CDR3 DNA: TGTGCCTGGAGTCGGCAGGGCAATCAGCCCCAGCATTTT
clone size: .; D gene: .; V gene: TRBV7-9; J gene: TRBJ2-2; CDR3 protein: CASSLAGRGLTGELFF; CDR3 DNA: TGTGCCAGCAGCTTAGCCGGGCGGGGCCTCACCGGGGAGCTGTTTTTT
clone size: .; D gene: .; V gene: TRBV7-8; J gene: TRBJ2-7; CDR3 protein: CASSSNRAPGYEQYF; CDR3 DNA: TGTGCCAGCAGCTCGAACAGGGCTCCGGGATACGAGCAGTACTTC
clone size: .; D gene: .; V gene: TRBV28; J gene: TRBJ1-1; CDR3 protein: CASSNPGQRLGTEAFF; CDR3 DNA: TGTGCCAGCAGCAATCCGGGACAACGGTTAGGCACTGAAGCTTTCTTT
clone size: .; D gene: TRBD1; V gene: TRBV18; J gene: TRBJ2-7; CDR3 protein: CASSPPLGQGFEQYF; CDR3 DNA: TGTGCCAGCTCACCACCGTTGGGACAGGGGTTCGAGCAGTACTTC
clone size: .; D gene: .; V gene: TRBV19; J gene: TRBJ1-1; CDR3 protein: CASSPHPDTEAFF; CDR3 DNA: TGTGCCAGTAGCCCACACCCCGACACTGAAGCTTTCTTT
clone size: once; D gene: TRBD1; V gene: TRBV7-9; J gene: TRBJ1-1; CDR3 protein: CASSLTGYSNTEAFF; CDR3 DNA: TGTGCCAGCAGCTTGACAGGGTATTCGAACACTGAAGCTTTCTTT
clone size: .; D gene: .; V gene: TRBV27; J gene: TRBJ1-1; CDR3 protein: CASSSRRDMNTEAFF; CDR3 DNA: TGTGCCAGCAGTTCCCGGAGGGATATGAACACTGAAGCTTTCTTT
clone size: .; D gene: TRBD1; V gene: TRBV24-1; J gene: TRBJ2-4; CDR3 protein: CATSEGGQGKNIQYF; CDR3 DNA: TGTGCCACCAGTGAAGGCGGACAGGGGAAAAACATTCAGTACTTC
clone size: .; D gene: .; V gene: TRBV6-2/TRBV6-3; J gene: TRBJ1-2; CDR3 protein: CASSYIRTFTNYGYTF; CDR3 DNA: TGTGCCAGCAGTTACATACGGACATTCACTAACTATGGCTACACCTTC
clone size: .; D gene: .; V gene: TRBV5-1; J gene: TRBJ2-2; CDR3 protein: CASSLLAGVTGELFF; CDR3 DNA: TGCGCCAGCAGCTTGCTGGCAGGGGTCACCGGGGAGCTGTTTTTT
clone size: .; D gene: .; V gene: TRBV6-2/TRBV6-3; J gene: TRBJ1-1; CDR3 protein: CASSSMLPDDTEAFF; CDR3 DNA: TGTGCCAGCAGTTCCATGCTCCCAGATGACACTGAAGCTTTCTTT
clone size: .; D gene: .; V gene: TRBV6-1; J gene: TRBJ2-7; CDR3 protein: CASSEVSGLIGGRSHEQYF; CDR3 DNA: TGTGCCAGCAGTGAAGTATCGGGGCTTATTGGAGGGAGGTCCCACGAGCAGTACTTC
clone size: .; D gene: .; V gene: TRBV18; J gene: TRBJ1-1; CDR3 protein: CASAEDMNDEAFF; CDR3 DNA: TGTGCCAGCGCCGAGGACATGAACGATGAAGCTTTCTTT
clone size: .; D gene: TRBD2; V gene: TRBV7-9; J gene: TRBJ2-1; CDR3 protein: CASSPTSGRVYNEQFF; CDR3 DNA: TGTGCCAGCAGCCCGACTAGCGGGAGGGTCTACAATGAGCAGTTCTTC
clone size: .; D gene: .; V gene: TRBV12-3/TRBV12-4; J gene: TRBJ1-2; CDR3 protein: CASSAQGIGGYTF; CDR3 DNA: TGTGCCAGCAGTGCTCAGGGTATTGGTGGCTACACCTTC
clone size: .; D gene: TRBD2; V gene: TRBV18; J gene: TRBJ2-7; CDR3 protein: CASSPGGLNYEQYF; CDR3 DNA: TGTGCCAGCTCCCCGGGGGGATTGAACTACGAGCAGTACTTC
clone size: .; D gene: .; V gene: TRBV7-2; J gene: TRBJ2-7; CDR3 protein: CASSLVQNLYEQYF; CDR3 DNA: TGTGCCAGCAGCTTAGTTCAGAACCTTTACGAGCAGTACTTC
clone size: few; D gene: .; V gene: TRBV19; J gene: TRBJ1-4; CDR3 protein: CASKVGRALANEKLFF; CDR3 DNA: TGTGCCAGTAAGGTGGGCAGGGCTCTGGCTAATGAAAAACTGTTTTTT
clone size: once; D gene: .; V gene: TRBV27; J gene: TRBJ1-1; CDR3 protein: CASSPYEMNTEAFF; CDR3 DNA: TGTGCCAGCAGTCCGTACGAGATGAACACTGAAGCTTTCTTT